This paragraph covers one T cell receptor (beta chain) sequence. Isolation recovered at least 6 million PBMCs from every sample. Trimming cost V 0 bases and J 8 bases, with 12 bases left between them. Germline V lookup: CDR1 SGDLS, CDR2 YYNGEE. The CDR3 length is 14 residues. This sample stems from a study of blood T cells in healthy people across ages. Combining a sample-barcoded 5' primer with a J-beta primer mix, a second PCR ran for 7 to 11 cycles. From the 5' RACE reads, TCRdb called clonotypes with MiXCR, one entry per CDR3 protein. Altogether some 1.1 million distinct CDR3 sequences are present, 30% to 40% being singletons, with the ten largest covering over 10%.

Sequencing input: blood. The source of this sequence is a man younger than 35 in good health. The genes are TRBV9 and TRBJ2-1, with D unclear. CDR3 region: CASSVGLVGDEQFF. The CDR3 DNA follows: TGTGCCAGCAGCGTAGGGTTAGTTGGCGATGAGCAGTTCTTC.